This section outlines one T cell receptor beta chain sequence together with its context. This specimen comes from a study of blood T cell repertoires in COVID-19. In the study overall: The United States, Italy and Spain supplied acute and convalescent COVID-19 samples.

Trimming shortened V by 5 bases and J by 3 bases, and 11 bases separated the two germline ends. Germline assignment: CDR1 WSHSY and CDR2 SAAADI. The CDR3 covers 13 residues. The data were produced by immunoSEQ multiplex PCR, yet TCRdb's version contains in-frame clones alone and is incomplete. The sample has about 81,000 clones, about 89% seen once. The sample consisted of PBMCs or T cells enriched from blood (not recorded which). The rearrangement joins TRBV10-2 to TRBJ2-7; D is possibly TRBD1 (6 bases). The sequence was obtained from a woman between 45 and 65 years old with acute COVID-19. For the CDR3, the DNA is TGCGCCAGCAGTCATGGGACAAACTACGAGCAGTACTTC. Its translation: CASSHGTNYEQYF.